This TCR beta chain was retrieved from a study of cytomegalovirus exposure and HLA in healthy donors. Study at large: The roughly 130 validation repertoires used the same platform as the 650 to 750 first-cohort repertoires, a later analysis reported.

This CDR3 is built from 16 residues. Germline loops: CDR1 LNHNV, CDR2 YYDKDF (reference sequence). V lost 0 bases, J lost 6 bases, and 8 bases stayed unmatched. Whole-study findings and limits: Researchers catalogued around 150 TCR beta chains as cytomegalovirus-associated.

Method: immunoSEQ multiplex PCR; TCRdb's copy keeps in-frame clones and lacks some. Of about 220,000 clones listed, approximately 88% were seen once; the top ten hold over 13%. This clone was found once. Its antigen is currently unknown. The sequence came from a woman aged 25-40 years in good health and CMV-seropositive. The rearrangement uses TRBV15 and TRBJ2-4; 7 bases map to TRBD1. The specimen was PBMCs. CDR3 region: CATSREVQGRLNIQYF. CDR3 DNA: TGTGCCACCAGCAGAGAAGTACAGGGGCGCCTAAACATTCAGTACTTC.